The entry below gives a single T cell receptor (beta chain) sequence along with its context. The target antigen is unknown. The data were taken from a study of shared clonotypes between healthy human individuals. The overall study: Each donor's CD8 memory used one plate, CD8 naive two, each CD4 subset three. Study-level points and caveats: Sharing across four donors was highest in naive CD4 (around 5%) and lowest in memory CD8 (0.4%).

The CDR3 totals 14 residues. V shed 6 bases and J 3 bases; nucleotides not matched to a gene: 8. Germline V gene lookup returns CDR1 SGHRS and CDR2 YFSETQ. Replicate sorted-subset PCRs were loaded with 150 to 250 ng DNA, 29,000 or so T cell genomes. As processed by the authors: Junction-only immunoSEQ sequences carried no quality scores, so filtering differed. Sequencing was performed with immunoSEQ multiplex PCR; in TCRdb, only in-frame clones are kept and a portion is missing. V, J and clone size were drawn from that table, and D and trimming were deduced from the DNA. The repertoire holds over 2 million clones, with 80% to 95% as singletons.

The specimen sequenced was naive CD4+ T cells from PBMCs. Subset given: CD45RA+ positively selected. V gene TRBV5-1 combines with J gene TRBJ1-1; TRBD1 agrees at 7 bases. The source is a man aged 18 to 35 in good health. Some clones in this sample may be carry-over from other donors' samples. The CDR3 sequence: CASTSIGGYTEAFF. CDR3 in DNA: TGCGCCAGCACCTCTATAGGGGGCTACACTGAAGCTTTCTTT.